One T cell receptor beta chain is described in this entry. Generated by immunoSEQ multiplex PCR, the TCRdb table keeps only in-frame clones and is missing some. The sample carries around 260,000 clones, approximately 87% recorded once. Germline V gene sequence: CDR1 MNHEY, CDR2 SVGAGI. V was pared by 1 base and J by 3 bases, with 6 bases between. The CDR3 length is 13 residues. The data derive from a study of blood T cell repertoires in COVID-19. Study-wide background: Material from acute and convalescent COVID-19 was sourced from the United States, Italy and Spain. PBMCs, B-cell-depleted T cells, or T cells were the source of the cDNA or gDNA that made up the material.

The sample consisted of peripheral blood. The receptor was isolated from a woman aged 40 to 50 who had recovered from COVID-19. V and J are TRBV6-5 and TRBJ1-1, with D unresolved. CDR3 sequence (DNA): TGTGCCAGCAGTTACTTCCAGGACACTGAAGCTTTCTTT. Its protein is CASSYFQDTEAFF.